This T cell receptor (beta chain) was sequenced for a study of blood T cell repertoires in COVID-19. The assay was immunoSEQ multiplex PCR, and TCRdb's table has in-frame clones only and misses some. The table has approximately 260,000 clones, more than 70% seen once. The sequencing sample was made of peripheral blood. This clonotype was sampled from a woman between 35 and 50 years old who had recovered from COVID-19.

The CDR3 sequence: CASTSVRGGSNQPQHF. The CDR3 nucleotides are TGTGCCAGCACATCAGTCAGGGGTGGTAGCAATCAGCCCCAGCATTTT. The chain has TRBV28 and TRBJ1-5, with D perhaps matching TRBD1 (6 bases). Germline assignment: CDR1 MDHEN and CDR2 SYDVKM. This CDR3 spans 16 amino acids. Trimming removed 7 bases at V and 0 bases at J, with 16 bases between. The variable domain in full, completed from reference TRBV28 and TRBJ1-5, reads DVKVTQSSRYLVKRTGEKVFLECVQDMDHENMFWYRQDPGLGLRLIYFSYDVKMKEKGDIPEGYSVSREKKERFSLILESASTNQTSMYLCASTSVRGGSNQPQHFGDGTRLSIL.